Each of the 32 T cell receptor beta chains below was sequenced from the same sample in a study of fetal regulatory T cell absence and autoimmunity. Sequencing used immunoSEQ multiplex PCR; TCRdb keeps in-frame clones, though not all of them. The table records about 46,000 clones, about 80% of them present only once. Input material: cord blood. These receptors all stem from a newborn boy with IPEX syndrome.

The CDR3 loop is CASSLGRSYNEQFF. CDR3 DNA: TGTGCCAGCAGCCTCGGAAGATCGTACAATGAGCAGTTCTTC. V usage is TRBV5-4 and J usage is TRBJ2-1; no firm D call. The germline V gene has CDR1 SGHNT and CDR2 YYREEE (reference sequence). The CDR3 has 14 amino acids. Trimming pared 4 bases from V and 4 bases from J, leaving 12 bases between.

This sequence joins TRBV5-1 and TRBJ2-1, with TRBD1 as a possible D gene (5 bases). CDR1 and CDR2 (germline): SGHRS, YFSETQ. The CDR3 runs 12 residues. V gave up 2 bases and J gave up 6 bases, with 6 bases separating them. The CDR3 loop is CASSFRGNEQFF. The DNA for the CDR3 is TGCGCCAGCAGCTTTAGGGGCAATGAGCAGTTCTTC.

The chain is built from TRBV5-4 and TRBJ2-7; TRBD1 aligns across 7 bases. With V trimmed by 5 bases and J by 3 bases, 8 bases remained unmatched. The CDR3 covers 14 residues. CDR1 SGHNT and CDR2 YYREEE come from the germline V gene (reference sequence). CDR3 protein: CASSSGTDFYEQYF. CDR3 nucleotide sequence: TGTGCCAGCAGTTCCGGGACAGATTTCTACGAGCAGTACTTC.

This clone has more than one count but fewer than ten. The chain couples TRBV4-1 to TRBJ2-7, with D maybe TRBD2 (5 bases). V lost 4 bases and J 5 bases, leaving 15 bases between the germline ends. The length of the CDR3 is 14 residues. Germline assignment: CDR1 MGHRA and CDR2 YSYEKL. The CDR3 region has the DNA TGCGCCAGCAGCCCTGGACTCGGTCGGAACGAGCAGTACTTC. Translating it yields CASSPGLGRNEQYF.

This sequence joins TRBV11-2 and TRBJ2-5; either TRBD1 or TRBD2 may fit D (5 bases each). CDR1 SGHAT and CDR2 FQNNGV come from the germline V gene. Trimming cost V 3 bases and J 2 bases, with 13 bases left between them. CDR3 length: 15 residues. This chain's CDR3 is CASSFRGSIQETQYF. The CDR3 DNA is TGTGCCAGCAGCTTTCGGGGCAGCATTCAAGAGACCCAGTACTTC.

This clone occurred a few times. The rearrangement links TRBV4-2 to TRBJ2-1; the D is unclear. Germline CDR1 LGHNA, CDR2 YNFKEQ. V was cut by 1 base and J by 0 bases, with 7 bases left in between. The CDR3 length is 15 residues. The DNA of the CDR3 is TGTGCCAGCAGCCAAGTCGTAAGCTCCTACAATGAGCAGTTCTTC. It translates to CASSQVVSSYNEQFF.

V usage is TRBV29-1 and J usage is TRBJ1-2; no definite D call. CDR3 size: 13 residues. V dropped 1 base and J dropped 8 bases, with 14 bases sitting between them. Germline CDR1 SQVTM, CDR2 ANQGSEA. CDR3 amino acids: CSVEVGGDRGYTF. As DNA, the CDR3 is TGCAGCGTTGAAGTCGGCGGAGATAGGGGCTACACCTTC.

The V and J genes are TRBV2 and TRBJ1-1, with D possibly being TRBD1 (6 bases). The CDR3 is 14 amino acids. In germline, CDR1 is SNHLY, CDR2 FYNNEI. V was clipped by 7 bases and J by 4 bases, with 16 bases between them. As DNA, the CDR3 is TGTGCCAGCATTAATACCGACAGGAGCACTGAAGCTTTCTTT. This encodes CASINTDRSTEAFF.

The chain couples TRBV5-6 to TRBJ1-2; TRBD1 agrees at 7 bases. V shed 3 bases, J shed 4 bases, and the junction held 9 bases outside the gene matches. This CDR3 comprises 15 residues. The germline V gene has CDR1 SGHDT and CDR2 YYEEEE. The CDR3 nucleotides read TGTGCCAGCAGCTGGGGGACAGAAGGCTTCTATGGCTACACCTTC. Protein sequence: CASSWGTEGFYGYTF.

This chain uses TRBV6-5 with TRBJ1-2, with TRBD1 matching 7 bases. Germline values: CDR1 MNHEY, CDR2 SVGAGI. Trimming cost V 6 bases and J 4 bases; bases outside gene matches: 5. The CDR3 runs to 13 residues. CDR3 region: CASRLDRAYGYTF. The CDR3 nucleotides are TGTGCCAGCAGGCTCGACAGGGCCTATGGCTACACCTTC.

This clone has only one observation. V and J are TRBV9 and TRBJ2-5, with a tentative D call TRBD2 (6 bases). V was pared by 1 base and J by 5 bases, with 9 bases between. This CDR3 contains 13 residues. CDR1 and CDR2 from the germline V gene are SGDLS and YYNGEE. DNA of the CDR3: TGTGCCAGCAGCGTATCAGGGAGGGAGACCCAGTACTTC. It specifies CASSVSGRETQYF.

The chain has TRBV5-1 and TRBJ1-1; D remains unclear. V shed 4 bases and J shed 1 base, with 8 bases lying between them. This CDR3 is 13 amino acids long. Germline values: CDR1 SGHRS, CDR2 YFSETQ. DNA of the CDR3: TGCGCCAGCAGCACCCGGGGGAACACTGAAGCTTTCTTT. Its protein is CASSTRGNTEAFF. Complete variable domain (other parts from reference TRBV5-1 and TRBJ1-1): KAGVTQTPRYLIKTRGQQVTLSCSPISGHRSVSWYQQTPGQGLQFLFEYFSETQRNKGNFPGRFSGRQFSNSRSEMNVSTLELGDSALYLCASSTRGNTEAFFGQGTRLTVV.

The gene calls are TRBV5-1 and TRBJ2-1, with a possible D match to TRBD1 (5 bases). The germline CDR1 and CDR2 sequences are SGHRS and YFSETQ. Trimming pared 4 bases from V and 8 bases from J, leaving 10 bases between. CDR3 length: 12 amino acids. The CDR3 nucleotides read TGCGCCAGCAGCGGCAGGGTAGATGAGCAGTTCTTC. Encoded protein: CASSGRVDEQFF.

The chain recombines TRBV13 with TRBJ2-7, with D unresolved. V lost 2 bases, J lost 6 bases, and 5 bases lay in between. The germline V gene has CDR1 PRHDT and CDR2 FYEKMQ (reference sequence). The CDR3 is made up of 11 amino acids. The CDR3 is CASSLRREQYF. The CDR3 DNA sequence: TGTGCCAGCAGCTTACGCCGCGAGCAGTACTTC.

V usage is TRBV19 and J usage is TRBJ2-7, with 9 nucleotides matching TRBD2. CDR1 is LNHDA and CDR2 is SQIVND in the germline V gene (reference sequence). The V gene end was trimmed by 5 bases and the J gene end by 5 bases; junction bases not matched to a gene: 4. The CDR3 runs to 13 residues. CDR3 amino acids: CASSPRLADEQYF. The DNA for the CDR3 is TGTGCCAGTAGTCCAAGACTAGCGGACGAGCAGTACTTC. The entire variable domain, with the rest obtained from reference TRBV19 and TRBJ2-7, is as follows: DGGITQSPKYLFRKEGQNVTLSCEQNLNHDAMYWYRQDPGQGLRLIYYSQIVNDFQKGDIAEGYSVSREKKESFPLTVTSAQKNPTAFYLCASSPRLADEQYFGPGTRLTVT.

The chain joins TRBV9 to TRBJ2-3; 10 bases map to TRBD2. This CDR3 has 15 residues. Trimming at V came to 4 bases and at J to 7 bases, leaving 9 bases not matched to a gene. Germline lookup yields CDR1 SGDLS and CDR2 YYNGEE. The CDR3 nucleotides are TGTGCCAGCAGCCCCCTAGCGGGAGTGTCGAATACGCAGTATTTT. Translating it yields CASSPLAGVSNTQYF. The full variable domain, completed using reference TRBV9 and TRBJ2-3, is DSGVTQTPKHLITATGQRVTLRCSPRSGDLSVYWYQQSLDQGLQFLIQYYNGEERAKGNILERFSAQQFPDLHSELNLSSLELGDSALYFCASSPLAGVSNTQYFGPGTRLTVL.

The CDR3 sequence: CASSESQGGNEQFF. The CDR3 DNA reads as TGCGCCAGCAGTGAGTCGCAGGGGGGAAATGAGCAGTTCTTC. The chain has TRBV10-1 and TRBJ2-1; tentative D call: TRBD1 (7 bases). The CDR3 totals 14 residues. Germline CDR1 reads WNHNN; CDR2 reads SYGVQD (reference sequence). With 0 bases removed from V and 7 bases from J, the gap between germline ends came to 10 bases.

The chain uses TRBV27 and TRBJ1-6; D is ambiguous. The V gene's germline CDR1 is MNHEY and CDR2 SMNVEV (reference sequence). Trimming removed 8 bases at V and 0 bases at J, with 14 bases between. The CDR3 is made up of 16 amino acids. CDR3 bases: TGTGCCAGCGATCGGCCAAGTACCTCCTATAATTCACCCCTCCACTTT. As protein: CASDRPSTSYNSPLHF.

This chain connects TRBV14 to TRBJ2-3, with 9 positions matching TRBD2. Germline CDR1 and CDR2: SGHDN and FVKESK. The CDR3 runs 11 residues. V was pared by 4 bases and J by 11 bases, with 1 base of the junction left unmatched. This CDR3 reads CASSLSGGQYF. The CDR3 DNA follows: TGTGCCAGCAGCCTTAGCGGGGGGCAGTATTTT.

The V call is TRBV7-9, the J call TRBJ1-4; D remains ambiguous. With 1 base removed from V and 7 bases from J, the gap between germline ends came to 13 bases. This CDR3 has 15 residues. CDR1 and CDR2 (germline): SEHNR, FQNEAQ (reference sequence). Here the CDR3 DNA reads TGTGCCAGCAGCTTAGATTTCGGACCGTTTGAAAAACTGTTTTTT. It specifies CASSLDFGPFEKLFF.

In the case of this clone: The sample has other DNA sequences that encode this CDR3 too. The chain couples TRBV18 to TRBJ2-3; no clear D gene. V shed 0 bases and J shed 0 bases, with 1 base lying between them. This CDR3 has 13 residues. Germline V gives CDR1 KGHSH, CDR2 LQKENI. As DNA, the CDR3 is TGTGCCAGCTCACCACCAAGCACAGATACGCAGTATTTT. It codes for CASSPPSTDTQYF.

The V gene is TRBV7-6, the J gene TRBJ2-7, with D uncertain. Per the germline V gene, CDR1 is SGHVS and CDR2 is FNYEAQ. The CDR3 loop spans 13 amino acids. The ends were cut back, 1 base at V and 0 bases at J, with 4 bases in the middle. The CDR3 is CASSLVSSYEQYF. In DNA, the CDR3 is TGTGCCAGCAGCTTAGTGAGCTCCTACGAGCAGTACTTC.

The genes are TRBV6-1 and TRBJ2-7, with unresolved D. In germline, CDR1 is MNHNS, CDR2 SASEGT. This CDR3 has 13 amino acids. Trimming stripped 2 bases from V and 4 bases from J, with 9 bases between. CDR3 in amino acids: CASSERQLYEQYF. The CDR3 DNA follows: TGTGCCAGCAGTGAACGTCAGCTATACGAGCAGTACTTC.

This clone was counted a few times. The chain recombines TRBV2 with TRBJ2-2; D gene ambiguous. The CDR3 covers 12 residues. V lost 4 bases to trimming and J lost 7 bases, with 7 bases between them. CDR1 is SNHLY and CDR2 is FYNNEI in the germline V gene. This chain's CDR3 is CASSGHVGELFF. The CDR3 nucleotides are TGTGCCAGCAGTGGTCACGTCGGGGAGCTGTTTTTT.

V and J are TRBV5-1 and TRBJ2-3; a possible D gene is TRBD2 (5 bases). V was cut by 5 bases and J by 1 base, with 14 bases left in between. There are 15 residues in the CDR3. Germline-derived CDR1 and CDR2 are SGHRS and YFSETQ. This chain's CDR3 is CASSPMAGRTDTQYF. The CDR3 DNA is TGCGCCAGCAGTCCTATGGCGGGTCGCACAGATACGCAGTATTTT.

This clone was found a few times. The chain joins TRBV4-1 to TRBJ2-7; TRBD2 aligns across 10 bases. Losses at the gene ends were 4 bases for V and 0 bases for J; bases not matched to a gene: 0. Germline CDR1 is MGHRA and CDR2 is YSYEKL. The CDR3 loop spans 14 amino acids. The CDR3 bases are TGCGCCAGCAGCCGGACTAGCGGCTCCTACGAGCAGTACTTC. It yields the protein CASSRTSGSYEQYF.

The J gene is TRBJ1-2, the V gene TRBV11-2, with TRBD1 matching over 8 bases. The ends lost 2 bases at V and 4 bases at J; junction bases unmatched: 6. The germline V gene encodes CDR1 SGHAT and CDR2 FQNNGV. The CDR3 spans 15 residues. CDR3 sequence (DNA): TGTGCCAGCAGCTTATGGGGGACAGGACGCTATGGCTACACCTTC. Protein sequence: CASSLWGTGRYGYTF. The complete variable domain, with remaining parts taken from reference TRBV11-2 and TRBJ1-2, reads EAGVAQSPRYKIIEKRQSVAFWCNPISGHATLYWYQQILGQGPKLLIQFQNNGVVDDSQLPKDRFSAERLKGVDSTLKIQPAKLEDSAVYLCASSLWGTGRYGYTFGSGTRLTVV.

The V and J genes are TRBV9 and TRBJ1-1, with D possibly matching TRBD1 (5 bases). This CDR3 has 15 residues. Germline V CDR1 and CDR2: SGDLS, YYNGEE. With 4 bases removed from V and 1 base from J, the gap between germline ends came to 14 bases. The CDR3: CASSPNGGGNTEAFF. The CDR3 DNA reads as TGTGCCAGCAGCCCTAACGGGGGGGGGAACACTGAAGCTTTCTTT.

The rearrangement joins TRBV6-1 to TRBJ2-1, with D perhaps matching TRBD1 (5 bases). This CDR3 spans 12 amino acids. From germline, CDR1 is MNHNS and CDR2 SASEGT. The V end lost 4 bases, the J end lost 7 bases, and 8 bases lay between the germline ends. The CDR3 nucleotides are TGTGCCAGCAGTGGGGGCGGTAATGAGCAGTTCTTC. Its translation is CASSGGGNEQFF.

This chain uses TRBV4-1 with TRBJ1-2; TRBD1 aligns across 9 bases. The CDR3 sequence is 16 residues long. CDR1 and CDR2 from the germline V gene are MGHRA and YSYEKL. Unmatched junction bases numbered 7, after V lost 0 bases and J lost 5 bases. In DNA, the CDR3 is TGCGCCAGCAGCCAAGAGTGGACAGGGGTTCGGTATGGCTACACCTTC. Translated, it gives CASSQEWTGVRYGYTF.

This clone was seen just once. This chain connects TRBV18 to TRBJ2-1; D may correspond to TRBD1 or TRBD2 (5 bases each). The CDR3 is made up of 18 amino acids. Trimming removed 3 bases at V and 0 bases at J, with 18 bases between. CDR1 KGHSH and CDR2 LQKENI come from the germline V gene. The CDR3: CASSPPVGAIISYNEQFF. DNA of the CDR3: TGTGCCAGCTCACCCCCAGTCGGGGCGATAATCTCCTACAATGAGCAGTTCTTC. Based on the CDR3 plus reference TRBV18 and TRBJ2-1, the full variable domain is NAGVMQNPRHLVRRRGQEARLRCSPMKGHSHVYWYRQLPEEGLKFMVYLQKENIIDESGMPKERFSAEFPKEGPSILRIQQVVRGDSAAYFCASSPPVGAIISYNEQFFGPGTRLTVL.

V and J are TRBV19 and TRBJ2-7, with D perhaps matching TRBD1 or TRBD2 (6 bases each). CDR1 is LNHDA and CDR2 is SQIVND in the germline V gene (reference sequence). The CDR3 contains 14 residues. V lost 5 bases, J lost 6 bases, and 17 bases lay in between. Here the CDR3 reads CASSVLRDTGEQYF. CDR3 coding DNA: TGTGCCAGTAGTGTCTTGCGGGACACGGGCGAGCAGTACTTC. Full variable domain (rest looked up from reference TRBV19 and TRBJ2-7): DGGITQSPKYLFRKEGQNVTLSCEQNLNHDAMYWYRQDPGQGLRLIYYSQIVNDFQKGDIAEGYSVSREKKESFPLTVTSAQKNPTAFYLCASSVLRDTGEQYFGPGTRLTVT.